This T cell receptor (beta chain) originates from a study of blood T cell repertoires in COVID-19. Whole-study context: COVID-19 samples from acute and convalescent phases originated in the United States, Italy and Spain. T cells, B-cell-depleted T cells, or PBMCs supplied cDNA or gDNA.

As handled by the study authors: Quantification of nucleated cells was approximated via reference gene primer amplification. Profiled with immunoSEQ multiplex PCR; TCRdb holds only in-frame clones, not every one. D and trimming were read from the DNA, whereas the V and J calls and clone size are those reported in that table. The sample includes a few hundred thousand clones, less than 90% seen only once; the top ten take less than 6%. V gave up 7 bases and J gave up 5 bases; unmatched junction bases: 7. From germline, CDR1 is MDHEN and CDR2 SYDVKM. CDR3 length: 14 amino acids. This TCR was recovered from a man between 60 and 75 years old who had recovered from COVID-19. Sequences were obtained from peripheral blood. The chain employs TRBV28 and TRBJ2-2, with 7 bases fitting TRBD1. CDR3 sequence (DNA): TGTGCCAGCAACCAAGGGGGCGCTACCGGGGAGCTGTTTTTT. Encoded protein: CASNQGGATGELFF.